The sequence of this T cell receptor beta chain was determined in a study of cytomegalovirus exposure and HLA in healthy donors. Study findings and constraints: Three of the chains that were CMV-associated were confirmed in vitro to be specific for CMV antigens. Because they were indistinguishable, some V segments, including TRBV6-2 and TRBV6-3, were excluded. According to a later analysis, most TCR beta chains associated with CMV appeared HLA-restricted.

The PCR was carried out with 60 Vbeta primers and 13 Jbeta primers. Assay used: immunoSEQ multiplex PCR; TCRdb lists only in-frame clones, some missing. The top ten hold 2.6% of the sample, which has some 200,000 clones, roughly 70% seen once. The CDR3 runs to 14 residues. V was pared by 7 bases and J by 5 bases, with 17 bases between. Germline V gene sequence: CDR1 LNHDA, CDR2 SQIVND (reference sequence). The donors were healthy bone marrow donors. For this clone: Its antigen is unknown.

Specimen: PBMCs. The chain is built from TRBV19 and TRBJ1-1; the D gene is possibly TRBD1 (5 bases). The receptor's source is a man aged 35-49 years in good health and CMV-seropositive. CDR3 sequence: CASIDHREGTEAFF. CDR3 nucleotide sequence: TGTGCCAGTATCGATCATCGGGAGGGGACTGAAGCTTTCTTT. The variable domain in full, completed from reference TRBV19 and TRBJ1-1, reads DGGITQSPKYLFRKEGQNVTLSCEQNLNHDAMYWYRQDPGQGLRLIYYSQIVNDFQKGDIAEGYSVSREKKESFPLTVTSAQKNPTAFYLCASIDHREGTEAFFGQGTRLTVV.